The 18 T cell receptor beta chains given below trace back to one sample, sequenced in a study of vaccination effects on CD4 cells after COVID-19. These TCRs' antigens remain unknown. Before sequencing took place, the ViraFEST assay used viral peptide pools to expand antigen-specific CD4+ T cells. Having been cultured for 9 to 11 days, the cells underwent CD4+ T cell isolation. None of these healthy vaccinees had been infected with SARS-CoV-2 before vaccination. Data came from immunoSEQ multiplex PCR; TCRdb stores just in-frame clones and leaves some out. This sample carries 71,000 or so clones, under 75% of them seen once, and the ten largest clones take 4%. Specimen: CD4+ T cells from PBMCs cultured with HCoV-OC43 spike peptides, collected before COVID-19 vaccination. The subset was: HCoV-OC43 spike overlapping peptide pool stimulation. The receptors originated from a human donor who received a COVID-19 vaccine.

The chain has TRBV5-6 and TRBJ1-4; D is unresolved. V lost 0 bases and J 4 bases, leaving 13 bases between the germline ends. The CDR3 sequence is 16 residues long. Germline CDR1 is SGHDT and CDR2 is YYEEEE. The CDR3 loop is CASSLGVAGFNEKLFF. In DNA form, the CDR3 reads TGTGCCAGCAGCTTGGGAGTTGCAGGATTTAATGAAAAACTGTTTTTT.

This clone was seen a single time. This chain joins TRBV27 and TRBJ1-5, with D possibly matching TRBD1 (5 bases). Germline CDR1 and CDR2: MNHEY and SMNVEV (reference sequence). V lost 5 bases and J 6 bases, leaving 14 bases between the germline ends. The CDR3 consists of 14 residues. The CDR3 DNA sequence: TGTGCCAGCAGTCCCAGGGCTCTGGGTCAGCCCCAGCATTTT. Amino acids: CASSPRALGQPQHF.

DNA of the CDR3: TGTGCCACCAGCAGAGATAACACAGATACGCAGTATTTT. It specifies CATSRDNTDTQYF. The V and J genes are TRBV15 and TRBJ2-3, with D hard to call. V was cut by 0 bases and J by 2 bases, with 3 bases left in between. The germline CDR1 and CDR2 sequences are LNHNV and YYDKDF (reference sequence). The CDR3 has 13 amino acids.

This sequence joins TRBV25-1 and TRBJ1-6; D remains unclear. V was pared by 3 bases and J by 6 bases, with 9 bases between. CDR1 MGHDK and CDR2 SYGVNS come from the germline V gene. The CDR3 runs 14 residues. In nucleotides, the CDR3 is TGTGCCAGCAGTGAGGAAGTTTCTAATTCACCCCTCCACTTT. Protein: CASSEEVSNSPLHF.

The chain is built from TRBV11-2 and TRBJ1-5; D is possibly TRBD1 (6 bases). V was shortened by 3 bases and J by 7 bases, with 13 bases between the two germline ends. Germline loops: CDR1 SGHAT, CDR2 FQNNGV. The CDR3 contains 14 residues. Here the CDR3 DNA reads TGTGCCAGCAGCTTTGAAGGGGGGAGGCAGCCCCAGCATTTT. As protein: CASSFEGGRQPQHF.

V usage is TRBV6-5 and J usage is TRBJ2-1; 10 bases agree with TRBD2. CDR1 MNHEY and CDR2 SVGAGI come from the germline V gene. V lost 4 bases and J lost 2; bases outside the gene matches: 2. There are 15 residues in the CDR3. Here the CDR3 reads CASSSLAGAYNEQFF. The DNA of the CDR3 is TGTGCCAGCAGTTCTCTAGCGGGGGCCTACAATGAGCAGTTCTTC.

This clone appeared a few times. The gene calls are TRBV14 and TRBJ1-5, with a weak D call TRBD1 (6 bases). Trimming cost V 2 bases and J 5 bases, with 10 bases left between them. This CDR3 has 14 residues. Germline assignment: CDR1 SGHDN and CDR2 FVKESK. CDR3 sequence reads: CASSQQGGHQPQHF. DNA for the CDR3: TGTGCCAGCAGCCAACAAGGGGGACATCAGCCCCAGCATTTT.

By its share, this clone is medium-sized. The genes are TRBV6-2 or TRBV6-3 and TRBJ1-5; TRBD1 matches at 8 bases. This CDR3 region has 15 residues. V trimming: 6 bases; J trimming: 6 bases; junction bases outside the gene matches: 10. The V gene's germline CDR1 is MNHEY and CDR2 SVGEGT. CDR3 DNA: TGTGCCAGCAGCAGGGGGACAGGCACAACTCAGCCCCAGCATTTT. Encoded protein: CASSRGTGTTQPQHF.

Comments on this clone: Other DNA sequences from this sample encode an identical CDR3 as well. The chain uses TRBV5-1 and TRBJ2-7, with D unresolved. CDR3 length equals 14 residues. Trimming cost V 5 bases and J 0 bases, with 12 bases left between them. The V gene's germline CDR1 is SGHRS and CDR2 YFSETQ. The CDR3 here is CASRPGPSSYEQYV. The CDR3 region has the DNA TGCGCCAGCAGACCCGGGCCCAGCTCCTACGAGCAGTACGTC.

This clone was counted once. V and J are TRBV5-1 and TRBJ2-1; 8 bases align to TRBD1. V trimming: 7 bases; J trimming: 2 bases; junction bases outside the gene matches: 8. The CDR3 covers 15 residues. Germline-derived CDR1 and CDR2 are SGHRS and YFSETQ. CDR3 nucleotides: TGCGCCAGCGGCTCGACAGGGGAGGCCTACAATGAGCAGTTCTTC. This encodes CASGSTGEAYNEQFF. The full variable domain, in which reference TRBV5-1 and TRBJ2-1 provide the parts outside the CDR3, is KAGVTQTPRYLIKTRGQQVTLSCSPISGHRSVSWYQQTPGQGLQFLFEYFSETQRNKGNFPGRFSGRQFSNSRSEMNVSTLELGDSALYLCASGSTGEAYNEQFFGPGTRLTVL.

The rearrangement joins TRBV6-5 to TRBJ2-5; the match to TRBD1 covers 8 bases. V shed 9 bases and J 4 bases; nucleotides not matched to a gene: 4. Germline-derived CDR1 and CDR2 are MNHEY and SVGAGI. The CDR3 covers 12 residues. The CDR3 loop is CARRTGRETQYF. The DNA of the CDR3 is TGTGCCAGAAGGACAGGGAGAGAGACCCAGTACTTC.

The chain recombines TRBV2 with TRBJ1-2; 9 bases are a match to TRBD1. The J segment lost 4 bases and the V segment lost 6 bases, leaving 6 bases of the junction unmatched. Per germline, CDR1 SNHLY and CDR2 FYNNEI. The CDR3 has 14 residues. CDR3 in DNA: TGTGCCAGCAGAGTAACAGGGGGCGCCTATGGCTACACCTTC. Protein product: CASRVTGGAYGYTF.

The CDR3 region is CASSLRQSVEGYTF. CDR3 nucleotide sequence: TGTGCCAGCAGCTTGCGCCAGTCTGTTGAGGGCTACACCTTC. The chain carries TRBV5-6 and TRBJ1-2; D ambiguous. This CDR3 region has 14 residues. Trimming removed 1 base from V and 8 bases from J, with 15 bases in between. CDR1 is SGHDT and CDR2 is YYEEEE in the germline V gene.

This clone was counted once. This chain joins TRBV4-1 and TRBJ1-6, with D uncertain. With 0 bases removed from V and 10 bases from J, the gap between germline ends came to 13 bases. Looked up from germline, CDR1 is MGHRA and CDR2 is YSYEKL. The CDR3 has 15 amino acids. Written as DNA, the CDR3 is TGCGCCAGCAGCCAAGAAAATGGGCTTCCGTCACCCCTCCACTTT. It yields the protein CASSQENGLPSPLHF.

In this sample, this clone turned up once. The chain carries TRBV13 and TRBJ1-3; D uncertain. This CDR3 has 15 amino acids. V lost 1 base and J 2 bases, leaving 9 bases between the germline ends. Germline V gene sequence: CDR1 PRHDT, CDR2 FYEKMQ (reference sequence). The CDR3 DNA reads TGTGCCAGCAGCTTAGATCGGGCTCCTGGAAACACCATATATTTT. It specifies CASSLDRAPGNTIYF.

The chain links TRBV5-1 to TRBJ2-5; a possible D gene is TRBD1 (5 bases). The V and J ends lost 0 bases and 5 bases respectively, with 8 bases between them. The CDR3 sequence is 13 residues long. Germline V gene data show CDR1 as SGHRS and CDR2 as YFSETQ. The chain's CDR3 is CASSLEGAETQYF. The DNA for the CDR3 is TGCGCCAGCAGCTTGGAAGGGGCGGAGACCCAGTACTTC. Full variable domain (missing parts from reference TRBV5-1 and TRBJ2-5): KAGVTQTPRYLIKTRGQQVTLSCSPISGHRSVSWYQQTPGQGLQFLFEYFSETQRNKGNFPGRFSGRQFSNSRSEMNVSTLELGDSALYLCASSLEGAETQYFGPGTRLLVL.

V is TRBV5-6 and J is TRBJ1-6; D uncertain. The CDR3 extends over 15 amino acids. Germline V gene lookup returns CDR1 SGHDT and CDR2 YYEEEE. Trimming shortened V by 0 bases and J by 1 base, and 5 bases separated the two germline ends. CDR3 coding DNA: TGTGCCAGCAGCTTGGGATCGTCCTATAATTCACCCCTCCACTTT. Translated, it gives CASSLGSSYNSPLHF.

V usage is TRBV2 and J usage is TRBJ2-7, with TRBD1 matching 10 bases. Germline V gives CDR1 SNHLY, CDR2 FYNNEI. The trim removed 4 bases at V and 1 base at J, leaving 1 base unmatched. The CDR3 consists of 14 residues. For the CDR3, the DNA is TGTGCCAGCAGTGGACAGGGGGCTTCCTACGAGCAGTACGTC. It yields the protein CASSGQGASYEQYV.